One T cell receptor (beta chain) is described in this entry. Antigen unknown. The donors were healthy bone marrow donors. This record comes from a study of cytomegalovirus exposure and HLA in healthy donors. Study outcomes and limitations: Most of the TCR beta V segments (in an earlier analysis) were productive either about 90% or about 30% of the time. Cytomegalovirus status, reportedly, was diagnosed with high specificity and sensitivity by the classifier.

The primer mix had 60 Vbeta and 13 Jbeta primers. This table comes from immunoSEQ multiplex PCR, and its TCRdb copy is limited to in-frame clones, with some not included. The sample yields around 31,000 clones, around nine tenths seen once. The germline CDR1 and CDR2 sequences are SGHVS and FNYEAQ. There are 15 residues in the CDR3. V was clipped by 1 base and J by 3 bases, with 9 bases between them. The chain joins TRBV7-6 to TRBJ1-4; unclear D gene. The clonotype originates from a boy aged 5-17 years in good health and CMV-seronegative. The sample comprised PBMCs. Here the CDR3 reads CASSLVGLSNEKLFF. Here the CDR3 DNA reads TGTGCCAGCAGCTTAGTTGGCTTGTCTAATGAAAAACTGTTTTTT.